This T cell receptor (beta chain) originates from a study of blood T cell repertoires in COVID-19. Study details: The United States, Italy and Spain provided the acute and convalescent COVID-19 samples. PBMCs, B-cell-depleted T cells, or T cells provided the cDNA or gDNA that made up the material.

Original processing notes: Estimated nucleated cell counts came from reference gene primer amplification. The table came from immunoSEQ multiplex PCR; TCRdb's copy has only in-frame clones and leaves some out. V, J and clone size are those of that table, while D and trimming were read from the DNA. The top ten clones hold roughly 30% of a sample with 50,000 to 65,000 clones, 60% to 75% of them seen once. This TCR came from a woman of 80 years or more with acute or convalescent COVID-19. The material sequenced was peripheral blood.

As DNA, the CDR3 is TGTGCCACCAGCGTCAGATGGAACTATGGCTACACCTTC. Amino acid sequence: CATSVRWNYGYTF. The chain uses TRBV15 and TRBJ1-2; D is ambiguous. The V end lost 5 bases, the J end lost 2 bases, and 9 bases lay between the germline ends. Per the germline V gene, CDR1 is LNHNV and CDR2 is YYDKDF (reference sequence). This CDR3 is 13 amino acids long. Full variable domain (rest looked up from reference TRBV15 and TRBJ1-2): DAMVIQNPRYQVTQFGKPVTLSCSQTLNHNVMYWYQQKSSQAPKLLFHYYDKDFNNEADTPDNFQSRRPNTSFCFLDIRSPGLGDTAMYLCATSVRWNYGYTFGSGTRLTVV.